The next 5 T cell receptor beta chains were all read from a single sample in a study of Graves' ophthalmopathy and Graves' hyperthyroidism (dated by TCRdb to the late 2010s). The run used an Illumina HiSeq 2000. For repertoire sequencing, the TCR beta CDR3 regions were amplified from RNA transcripts. The first round of RT-PCR was done with HTBI primers and the Qiagen OneStep RT-PCR kit, and was followed by a second round of multiplex PCR, then size selection and purification. Starting from the raw public reads, TCRdb applied fastp trimming at Q25, assembled clones with MiXCR and retained in-frame beta chains. Identical CDR3 protein sequences are pooled into one entry, listed with their most common genes and DNA. In all, the sample holds some 410,000 distinct CDR3 sequences, and under 25% of those were seen once. Roughly 3% of the sample comes from the top ten. The sequenced material came from peripheral blood. All receptors derive from a woman in her late teens or twenties with stable Graves' hyperthyroidism. Donor details come from another sample of the same person, matched by shared clones.

Ten or more counts support this clonotype. This rearrangement joins TRBV6-5 to TRBJ1-2; a possible D gene is TRBD1 (6 bases). Trimming shortened V by 1 base and J by 1 base, and 16 bases separated the two germline ends. The CDR3 is 17 residues long. Germline CDR1 and CDR2: MNHEY and SVGAGI. CDR3 in amino acids: CASSYLQGANLNYGYTF. The CDR3 coding sequence is TGTGCCAGCAGTTACTTACAGGGTGCCAACCTTAACTATGGCTACACCTTC.

V is TRBV20-1 and J is TRBJ2-5; D is perhaps TRBD1 (6 bases). The CDR3 has 13 amino acids. Germline CDR1 and CDR2: DFQATT and SNEGSKA (reference sequence). Trimming stripped 8 bases from V and 4 bases from J, with 17 bases between. CDR3 DNA: TGCAGTAATCGGAGCCCAGGGGCAGAGACCCAGTACTTC. It is translated as CSNRSPGAETQYF.

The chain employs TRBV12-3 or TRBV12-4 and TRBJ2-5, with D possibly being TRBD1 (6 bases). V lost 1 base, J lost 7 bases, and 13 bases lay in between. This CDR3 is 14 amino acids long. CDR3 coding DNA: TGTGCCAGCAGTTTAGAAGGGGGTAGTGGGACCCAGTACTTC. Translating gives CASSLEGGSGTQYF.

In its sample, this clonotype was seen a few times. The J gene is TRBJ2-7, the V gene TRBV28, with a tentative D call TRBD2 (6 bases). The CDR3 length is 13 residues. Germline CDR1 and CDR2: MDHEN and SYDVKM. Trimming removed 5 bases from V and 7 bases from J, with 15 bases in between. The CDR3 DNA sequence: TGTGCCAGCAGTCGGACCTCGGGGAGGGAGCAGTACTTC. It specifies CASSRTSGREQYF.

Ten or more counts support this clonotype. The genes are TRBV6-5 and TRBJ2-5; 12 bases are shared with TRBD2. Germline-derived CDR1 and CDR2 are MNHEY and SVGAGI. The trim removed 6 bases at V and 5 bases at J, leaving 7 bases unmatched. The CDR3 covers 15 residues. CDR3 DNA sequence: TGTGCCAGCAGCGGGACTAGCGGGCGTCTCGAGACCCAGTACTTC. It encodes CASSGTSGRLETQYF.